These T cell receptor beta chains were read from a single sample in a study of early T cells in non-severe SARS-CoV-2 infection. TCRdb redid the calling of the 5' RACE reads with MiXCR, one entry per CDR3 protein. The table lists around 98,000 distinct CDR3 sequences, approximately 10% of them singletons. Material: whole blood. All receptors derive from an adult who was a healthcare worker with PCR-confirmed SARS-CoV-2 infection or an uninfected control (not recorded which). Each CDR3 is given with its conserved first and last residue.

>TRBJ2-2|TRBV20-1
CSASLIRQGGTGELFF
>TRBJ1-1|TRBV5-1
CASSSPPAPAFF
>TRBJ2-5|TRBV11-3
CASSSRGGDQETQYF
>TRBJ1-1|TRBV29-1
CSVDYRRQNTEAFF
>TRBJ1-2|TRBV20-1
CSARRESSRSYGYTF
>TRBJ2-3|TRBV7-8
CASSLAWQGADTQYF
>TRBJ1-2|TRBV29-1
CSVGYGYTF
>TRBJ2-6|TRBV7-8
CASSKVGVVSGANVLTF
>TRBJ1-2|TRBV29-1
CSVESLVYGYTF
>TRBJ2-7|TRBV2
CASRGSGGRFYEQYF
>TRBJ2-3|TRBV7-6
CASSLANLATDTQYF
>TRBJ1-3|TRBV14
CASSPRLGNTIYF
>TRBJ2-7|TRBV28
CASSPSNFGPNEQYF
>TRBJ2-7|TRBV20-1
CSARDVSGMGEQYF
>TRBJ2-2|TRBV11-3
CASSGLLNTGELFF
>TRBJ2-2|TRBV12-5
CASGHSTSTGELFF
>TRBJ1-5|TRBV19
CASRIHRDAVGRPQHF
>TRBJ2-1|TRBV18
CASSPPAGGPGNEQFF
>TRBJ1-2|TRBV7-9
CASSLGQGDYGYTF
>TRBJ1-2|TRBV5-1
CASSARTGDYGYTF
>TRBJ1-1|TRBV3-1
CASSQSLGTGNTEAFF
>TRBJ2-7|TRBV6-5
CASSGQAAEQYF
>TRBJ1-2|TRBV7-9
CASSLEVYGYTF
>TRBJ1-6|TRBV5-4
CASSSPGQNSPLHF
>TRBJ2-3|TRBV12-3/TRBV12-4
CASKEEGVSKRDTQYF
>TRBJ1-2|TRBV19
CASSLLPAGGYTF
>TRBJ1-3|TRBV27
CASSSRISGNTIYF
>TRBJ2-5|TRBV11-2
CASSFRTSGGAGRETQYF
>TRBJ2-7|TRBV30
CAWGQSYEQYF
>TRBJ2-7|TRBV29-1
CSVRGRGYEQYF
>TRBJ2-5|TRBV29-1
CSVEGFGLAGVRETQYF
>TRBJ1-1|TRBV6-5
CASSLRGDEAFF
>TRBJ2-3|TRBV6-6
CASTSDRAEDTQYF